Below, one T cell receptor beta chain is given with its context. This entry belongs to a study of technical replicates of blood from a few donors. Libraries were prepared by immunoSEQ multiplex PCR; TCRdb keeps only in-frame clonotypes and omits some of them. The table records 55,000 to 75,000 clones, 87% of them present only once. The CDR3 sequence is 14 residues long. After removal of 10 bases from V and 0 bases from J, the junction contained 9 bases not matched to a gene. Germline assignment: CDR1 SGHTA and CDR2 FQGNSA. This rearrangement joins TRBV7-2 to TRBJ2-7; 7 nucleotides align to TRBD2. The sequence was collected from a human donor in good health. Some clones in this sample may be carry-over from other donors' samples. Sequencing was performed on PBMCs. The CDR3 here is CAISSSGLSYEQYF. The CDR3 DNA follows: TGTGCCATCTCGAGTAGCGGGCTCTCCTACGAGCAGTACTTC.